Presented here are 32 T cell receptor beta chains from one specimen sequenced in a study of beta chain features in type 1 diabetes. TCRB transcripts that were expressed got sequenced, as all of the isolated RNA had been reverse transcribed. Libraries were prepared by immunoSEQ multiplex PCR; TCRdb keeps only in-frame clonotypes and omits some of them. The sample lists a few hundred thousand clones, about 26% occurring once. Sequenced sample: central memory CD4+ T cells from blood. These receptors all come from a man aged 25-45 years in good health.

Only a few counts were recorded for this clone. The chain carries TRBV9 and TRBJ2-7; D perhaps matches TRBD2 (5 bases). This CDR3 comprises 14 residues. Germline V CDR1 and CDR2: SGDLS, YYNGEE. The V end lost 3 bases, the J end lost 0 bases, and 10 bases lay between the germline ends. CDR3 bases: TGTGCCAGCAGCGGGGCAAGCGGCTCCTACGAGCAGTACTTC. It is translated as CASSGASGSYEQYF.

This clone turned up a few times. The chain is built from TRBV18 and TRBJ2-5; D possibly uses TRBD1 or TRBD2 (5 bases each). Germline CDR1 and CDR2: KGHSH and LQKENI. With 1 base removed from V and 5 bases from J, the gap between germline ends came to 14 bases. The CDR3 has 15 residues. The CDR3 region has the DNA TGTGCCAGCTCACCACGATTGGGGACGAAGGAGACCCAGTACTTC. Its protein is CASSPRLGTKETQYF.

This clone turned up a few times. This chain links TRBV7-8 with TRBJ1-1; D unclear. Germline lookup yields CDR1 SGHVS and CDR2 FQNEAQ. Between the trimmed V and J ends, which lost 3 bases and 3 bases, there was a span of 8 bases. The CDR3 contains 13 residues. The CDR3, as DNA: TGTGCCAGCAGCTTGGGTGGGGACACTGAAGCTTTCTTT. This translates into CASSLGGDTEAFF.

V gene TRBV7-9 combines with J gene TRBJ1-1; 7 bases agree with TRBD1. The CDR3 loop spans 14 amino acids. Germline V CDR1 and CDR2: SEHNR, FQNEAQ (reference sequence). V dropped 6 bases and J dropped 3; count of bases not matched to a gene: 7. The CDR3 DNA sequence: TGTGCCAGCAGTCAACAGGGGTTGGACACTGAAGCTTTCTTT. It is translated as CASSQQGLDTEAFF.

The gene calls are TRBV10-3 and TRBJ2-3, with D maybe TRBD1 (5 bases). CDR3 size: 15 residues. The germline V and J ends were trimmed by 5 bases and 1 base, with 13 bases remaining between them. CDR1 and CDR2 from the germline V gene are ENHRY and SYGVKD. The CDR3 sequence is CAISLKGPGTDTQYF. The CDR3 region has the DNA TGTGCCATCAGTTTAAAGGGGCCCGGCACAGATACGCAGTATTTT.

This chain links TRBV29-1 with TRBJ2-1; no firm D call. V gave up 3 bases and J gave up 0 bases, with 15 bases separating them. CDR1 is SQVTM, CDR2 ANQGSEA, per germline. This CDR3 has 16 amino acids. The CDR3 reads CSVEVGDASSYNEQFF. DNA of the CDR3: TGCAGCGTTGAGGTCGGTGACGCTAGCTCCTACAATGAGCAGTTCTTC.

This clone showed up just a few times. The V and J genes are TRBV5-1 and TRBJ2-1, with 11 bases lining up with TRBD1. V was pared by 3 bases and J by 7 bases, with 9 bases of the junction left unmatched. Per the germline V gene, CDR1 is SGHRS and CDR2 is YFSETQ. The CDR3 covers 16 residues. This chain's CDR3 is CASSSNPDRGRNEQFF. The CDR3 nucleotides read TGCGCCAGCAGCTCCAATCCGGACAGGGGGCGGAATGAGCAGTTCTTC.

The chain links TRBV4-1 to TRBJ2-1; D is unclear. Germline loops: CDR1 MGHRA, CDR2 YSYEKL. V lost 2 bases and J 7 bases, leaving 12 bases between the germline ends. CDR3 length: 14 residues. The DNA for the CDR3 is TGCGCCAGCAGCCAACCTCTGGGGAAGAATGAGCAGTTCTTC. Translation gives CASSQPLGKNEQFF.

The sample holds a few counts of this clone. The chain recombines TRBV18 with TRBJ2-2; weak D call: TRBD1 (5 bases). The CDR3 is 16 residues long. Trimming took off 1 base at V and 1 base at J, with 10 bases between the two ends. Germline assignment: CDR1 KGHSH and CDR2 LQKENI. The CDR3 DNA reads as TGTGCCAGCTCACCACAGTCAGGGAAGAACACCGGGGAGCTGTTTTTT. It codes for CASSPQSGKNTGELFF.

This sequence joins TRBV6-1 and TRBJ2-5; 8 nucleotides match TRBD1. The V gene's germline CDR1 is MNHNS and CDR2 SASEGT. The CDR3 contains 14 residues. V trimming: 6 bases; J trimming: 4 bases; junction bases outside the gene matches: 7. The CDR3 is CASRGQGRAETQYF. DNA of the CDR3: TGTGCCAGCAGAGGACAGGGAAGGGCAGAGACCCAGTACTTC.

V gene TRBV4-1 combines with J gene TRBJ2-5; no definite D call. Per the germline V gene, CDR1 is MGHRA and CDR2 is YSYEKL. Deletions cut 1 base from V and 5 bases from J, with 11 bases between. This CDR3 contains 14 residues. CDR3 sequence reads: CASSQVHGLETQYF. The CDR3 DNA is TGCGCCAGCAGCCAAGTTCACGGTCTGGAGACCCAGTACTTC.

The rearrangement uses TRBV11-2 and TRBJ2-1, with 8 bases identical to TRBD1. This CDR3 region has 15 residues. From germline, CDR1 is SGHAT and CDR2 FQNNGV. V shed 4 bases, J shed 4 bases, and the junction held 6 bases outside the gene matches. CDR3 sequence (DNA): TGTGCCAGCAGCTCCCGACGACAGGGGTACAATGAGCAGTTCTTC. It translates to CASSSRRQGYNEQFF.

This clone appeared a few times. The chain combines TRBV11-2 with TRBJ2-4, with 10 bases lining up with TRBD1. Germline V CDR1 and CDR2: SGHAT, FQNNGV. V trimming: 0 bases; J trimming: 7 bases; junction bases outside the gene matches: 3. This CDR3 region has 15 residues. The CDR3 loop is CASSLDGTGVNIQYF. The CDR3 DNA is TGTGCCAGCAGCTTAGACGGGACAGGGGTGAACATTCAGTACTTC.

The chain carries TRBV18 and TRBJ2-3; no clear D gene. The germline gives CDR1 KGHSH, CDR2 LQKENI. Trimming stripped 6 bases from V and 2 bases from J, with 6 bases between. The CDR3 spans 12 residues. As DNA, the CDR3 is TGTGCCAGCTCTAGCAACACAGATACGCAGTATTTT. This sequence encodes CASSSNTDTQYF.

The V and J genes are TRBV28 and TRBJ2-4; 9 bases are a match to TRBD1. CDR1 MDHEN and CDR2 SYDVKM come from the germline V gene. The CDR3 spans 15 residues. The ends lost 6 bases at V and 0 bases at J; junction bases unmatched: 3. The CDR3 sequence: CASSRQGEAKNIQYF. CDR3 nucleotides: TGTGCCAGCAGCCGACAGGGGGAAGCCAAAAACATTCAGTACTTC.

This chain joins TRBV6-6 and TRBJ2-7; D is undetermined. The CDR3 runs to 11 residues. Looked up from germline, CDR1 is MNHNY and CDR2 is SVGAGI (reference sequence). Trimming cost V 5 bases and J 4 bases, with 6 bases left between them. The CDR3 region is CASSVLYEQYF. The CDR3 bases are TGTGCCAGCAGTGTCCTTTACGAGCAGTACTTC.

This clone was detected a few times. V usage is TRBV4-3 and J usage is TRBJ2-3, with a weak D call TRBD2 (6 bases). This CDR3 is built from 13 residues. Germline loops: CDR1 LGHNA, CDR2 YSLEER. The V end was cut by 1 base, the J end by 8 bases, with 10 bases between. CDR3 coding DNA: TGCGCCAGCAGCCAAGCGGGAGAGAGTACGCAGTATTTT. Its translation is CASSQAGESTQYF.

This clone was counted between two and nine times. This chain uses TRBV5-4 with TRBJ2-1, with D possibly matching TRBD2 (5 bases). Between the trimmed V and J ends, which lost 2 bases and 2 bases, there was a span of 14 bases. The CDR3 covers 16 residues. The germline CDR1 and CDR2 sequences are SGHNT and YYREEE (reference sequence). The CDR3 bases are TGTGCCAGCAGCTTCGGTACGGGGTCCACCTACAATGAGCAGTTCTTC. Protein: CASSFGTGSTYNEQFF.

This clone was counted between two and nine times. The gene calls are TRBV5-6 and TRBJ2-7; tentatively, D is TRBD2 (5 bases). Germline V lookup: CDR1 SGHDT, CDR2 YYEEEE. V lost 7 bases and J lost 3, with 20 bases in between. CDR3 length: 15 amino acids. CDR3 loop: CASARRKAVIYEQYF. The CDR3 DNA follows: TGTGCCAGCGCTCGGCGAAAAGCGGTAATCTACGAGCAGTACTTC.

The chain uses TRBV18 and TRBJ1-5, with 8 bases that match TRBD1. Germline CDR1 is KGHSH and CDR2 is LQKENI. V lost 3 bases, J lost 2 bases, and 3 bases stayed unmatched. This CDR3 has 15 residues. This CDR3 reads CASSPTGEGNQPQHF. The CDR3 coding sequence is TGTGCCAGCTCACCGACAGGGGAGGGCAATCAGCCCCAGCATTTT.

This chain joins TRBV7-2 and TRBJ2-7, with 7 nucleotides matching TRBD1. V lost 2 bases, J lost 2 bases, and 6 bases stayed unmatched. This CDR3 comprises 15 residues. From germline, CDR1 is SGHTA and CDR2 FQGNSA. The CDR3 DNA sequence: TGTGCCAGCAGCTTACCGGCAGGGACAGCCTACGAGCAGTACTTC. Its protein product is CASSLPAGTAYEQYF.

This clone was detected a few times. This CDR3 is CASSITLYPEAFF. The CDR3 DNA follows: TGTGCCAGCAGCATAACCCTATACCCTGAAGCTTTCTTT. The chain recombines TRBV5-6 with TRBJ1-1; D unclear. This CDR3 is 13 amino acids long. Germline-derived CDR1 and CDR2 are SGHDT and YYEEEE. Trimming took 4 bases from V and 6 from J, leaving 13 bases between them.

This clone was picked up a small number of times. The CDR3 loop is CASTPGRGTGGTFF. DNA of the CDR3: TGTGCCAGCACTCCCGGTCGGGGGACAGGAGGAACTTTCTTT. This chain links TRBV6-1 with TRBJ1-1, with 8 bases that match TRBD1. The CDR3 has 14 amino acids. The ends lost 7 bases at V and 12 bases at J; junction bases unmatched: 16. The germline V gene has CDR1 MNHNS and CDR2 SASEGT.

The chain has TRBV30 and TRBJ1-3, with D tentatively TRBD1 (6 bases). This CDR3 has 14 amino acids. Per germline, CDR1 GTSNPN and CDR2 SVGIG (reference sequence). Trimming stripped 2 bases from V and 3 bases from J, with 11 bases between. The CDR3 nucleotides are TGTGCCTGGAGTCCGGGGGCCAATGGAAACACCATATATTTT. Translated: CAWSPGANGNTIYF.

A few counts support this clone. The V call is TRBV5-1, the J call TRBJ2-4; D may be TRBD2 (6 bases). The V end was cut by 0 bases, the J end by 0 bases, with 7 bases between. Germline-derived CDR1 and CDR2 are SGHRS and YFSETQ. This CDR3 contains 15 residues. CDR3 sequence (DNA): TGCGCCAGCAGCTTGGTTAGCGGAGCCAAAAACATTCAGTACTTC. Translating it yields CASSLVSGAKNIQYF.

The chain carries TRBV7-2 and TRBJ2-3, with 16 bases fitting TRBD2. With 5 bases clipped from V and 4 bases from J, the junction kept 3 bases outside the gene matches. The CDR3 contains 16 residues. CDR1 is SGHTA, CDR2 FQGNSA, per germline. The CDR3 DNA follows: TGTGCCAGCAGCCAAGGGACTAGCGGGGGGGCAGATACGCAGTATTTT. Translation gives CASSQGTSGGADTQYF.

The chain couples TRBV10-3 to TRBJ2-1, with 8 bases that match TRBD2. CDR1 ENHRY and CDR2 SYGVKD come from the germline V gene. This CDR3 is 12 amino acids long. The V segment lost 11 bases and the J segment 5 bases; nucleotides outside the gene matches: 5. CDR3 sequence (DNA): TGTGCCTTTTCAGCGGGAGACAATGAGCAGTTCTTC. Protein: CAFSAGDNEQFF.

This clone was counted once. The chain couples TRBV6-1 to TRBJ2-1; possible D gene TRBD1, 6 bases. CDR3 length equals 13 residues. Germline CDR1 is MNHNS and CDR2 is SASEGT. The germline V and J ends were trimmed by 4 bases and 6 bases, with 10 bases remaining between them. The CDR3 sequence: CASSGQQGNEQFF. Here the CDR3 DNA reads TGTGCCAGCAGTGGCCAACAGGGCAATGAGCAGTTCTTC.

This clone was found a few times. The J gene is TRBJ2-3, the V gene TRBV7-2, with D unclear. The CDR3 has 12 amino acids. The ends were cut back, 6 bases at V and 6 bases at J, with 10 bases in the middle. Germline lookup yields CDR1 SGHTA and CDR2 FQGNSA. The CDR3 DNA follows: TGTGCCAGCAGAAATATGGGCGATACGCAGTATTTT. Encoded protein: CASRNMGDTQYF.

This clone was counted between two and nine times. This chain connects TRBV29-1 to TRBJ2-5; 7 bases are a match to TRBD2. This CDR3 is built from 14 residues. CDR1 is SQVTM and CDR2 is ANQGSEA in the germline V gene. The J segment lost 5 bases and the V segment lost 0 bases, leaving 6 bases of the junction unmatched. The CDR3 DNA follows: TGCAGCGTTGAAGATCCGTACGGGGGGGAGACCCAGTACTTC. Its translation is CSVEDPYGGETQYF.

This clone was found a few times. The rearrangement joins TRBV7-8 to TRBJ2-2; the match to TRBD2 covers 10 bases. The V gene end was trimmed by 2 bases and the J gene end by 4 bases; junction bases not matched to a gene: 4. CDR3 length equals 16 residues. Germline lookup yields CDR1 SGHVS and CDR2 FQNEAQ. CDR3 nucleotides: TGTGCCAGCAGCTTACTCAGCGGGAGGGGCACCGGGGAGCTGTTTTTT. As protein: CASSLLSGRGTGELFF.

There are a few counts of this clone. This may be a read error, as it is one base from a much larger clone. The rearrangement joins TRBV19 to TRBJ2-5; weak D call: TRBD2 (5 bases). Trimming stripped 8 bases from V and 5 bases from J, with 18 bases between. Germline V gene lookup returns CDR1 LNHDA and CDR2 SQIVND (reference sequence). The CDR3 has 14 amino acids. The DNA for the CDR3 is TGTGCCAGTCAATCCACGATGCGGGCGGAGACCCAGTACTTC. Its translation is CASQSTMRAETQYF. Complete variable domain (other parts from reference TRBV19 and TRBJ2-5): DGGITQSPKYLFRKEGQNVTLSCEQNLNHDAMYWYRQDPGQGLRLIYYSQIVNDFQKGDIAEGYSVSREKKESFPLTVTSAQKNPTAFYLCASQSTMRAETQYFGPGTRLLVL.